The 22 T cell receptor beta chains presented below share a single source sample, sequenced in a study of T cell responses to AZD1222 COVID-19 vaccine. Produced via immunoSEQ multiplex PCR; TCRdb's table is partial and in-frame only. The repertoire includes around 190,000 clones, 80% to 90% of them detected once, and around 0.5% sits in the top ten. The sequencing here drew on peripheral blood, taken on day 0 of AZD1222 vaccination. These receptors were obtained from an adult in good health.

The rearrangement uses TRBV12-3 or TRBV12-4 and TRBJ1-3; maybe TRBD1 (5 bases). This CDR3 has 13 residues. Trimming cost V 2 bases and J 7 bases, with 9 bases left between them. CDR3 bases: TGTGCCAGCAGTTTAAGGGCAGGGAACACCATATATTTT. Amino acids: CASSLRAGNTIYF.

This chain links TRBV5-4 with TRBJ2-3, with a possible D match to TRBD1 (6 bases). Germline CDR1 and CDR2: SGHNT and YYREEE (reference sequence). V lost 2 bases and J 0 bases, leaving 10 bases between the germline ends. The CDR3 spans 15 residues. The CDR3 nucleotides are TGTGCCAGCAGCTTCGGGACACTAAGCACAGATACGCAGTATTTT. Its translation is CASSFGTLSTDTQYF.

The gene calls are TRBV6-5 and TRBJ2-7; D is undetermined. Germline CDR1 reads MNHEY; CDR2 reads SVGAGI. The V end was cut by 6 bases, the J end by 1 base, with 4 bases between. CDR3 size: 11 residues. DNA for the CDR3: TGTGCCAGCAGGGGATCCTACGAGCAGTACTTC. Translated: CASRGSYEQYF.

V gene TRBV10-3 combines with J gene TRBJ1-1; maybe TRBD1 (6 bases). Germline lookup yields CDR1 ENHRY and CDR2 SYGVKD. The CDR3 spans 15 residues. V was clipped by 4 bases and J by 1 base, with 13 bases between them. CDR3 protein: CAISVGGGPNTEAFF. In nucleotides, the CDR3 is TGTGCCATCAGTGTGGGGGGGGGCCCGAACACTGAAGCTTTCTTT.

This clone was counted once. The CDR3 DNA sequence: TGTGCCAGCAGCCAAGAAAGGACGGAAGACTATGGCTACACCTTC. Its protein product is CASSQERTEDYGYTF. V gene TRBV4-2 combines with J gene TRBJ1-2, with D uncertain. V was clipped by 0 bases and J by 3 bases, with 11 bases between them. The V gene's germline CDR1 is LGHNA and CDR2 YNFKEQ. CDR3 length: 15 amino acids.

The gene calls are TRBV30 and TRBJ1-5; no definite D call. The CDR3 spans 13 residues. V was shortened by 0 bases and J by 3 bases, with 6 bases between the two germline ends. Germline V gene lookup returns CDR1 GTSNPN and CDR2 SVGIG (reference sequence). The CDR3 DNA reads as TGTGCCTGGAGTGTTAGCTCCAATCAGCCCCAGCATTTT. This gives the protein CAWSVSSNQPQHF.

The V call is TRBV19, the J call TRBJ1-2; the D gene is possibly TRBD1 (5 bases). V dropped 3 bases and J dropped 8 bases, with 10 bases sitting between them. From germline, CDR1 is LNHDA and CDR2 SQIVND (reference sequence). The CDR3 runs to 12 residues. CDR3 residues: CASSIRDQGYTF. CDR3 coding DNA: TGTGCCAGTAGTATCCGGGACCAGGGCTACACCTTC.

V is TRBV7-3 and J is TRBJ2-1; TRBD2 agrees at 7 bases. With 5 bases clipped from V and 9 bases from J, the junction kept 10 bases outside the gene matches. Germline V CDR1 and CDR2: SGHTA, FQGTGA. The CDR3 runs to 14 residues. CDR3 nucleotides: TGTGCCAGCAGCGCAGCTGGGACTACCAGTGAGCAGTTCTTC. Its translation is CASSAAGTTSEQFF. The entire variable domain, with the rest obtained from reference TRBV7-3 and TRBJ2-1, is as follows: GAGVSQTPSNKVTEKGKYVELRCDPISGHTALYWYRQSLGQGPEFLIYFQGTGAADDSGLPNDRFFAVRPEGSVSTLKIQRTERGDSAVYLCASSAAGTTSEQFFGPGTRLTVL.

This chain links TRBV3-1 (or the pseudogene TRBV3-2) with TRBJ2-1; 11 bases map to TRBD2. The germline V gene has CDR1 LGHDT and CDR2 YNNKEL (reference sequence). The CDR3 runs 15 residues. V shed 4 bases, J shed 6 bases, and the junction held 5 bases outside the gene matches. The CDR3 sequence is CASSPSGLAVNEQFF. Written as DNA, the CDR3 is TGTGCCAGCAGCCCCTCGGGACTAGCGGTCAATGAGCAGTTCTTC.

The chain carries TRBV28 and TRBJ1-2; D is possibly TRBD1 (6 bases). This CDR3 contains 13 residues. The germline CDR1 and CDR2 sequences are MDHEN and SYDVKM. The CDR3 coding sequence is TGTGTCTCTTACTCCGGGACACGGGGTGGCTACACCTTC. It specifies CVSYSGTRGGYTF.

The J gene is TRBJ2-3, the V gene TRBV13, with D hard to call. The CDR3 is made up of 16 amino acids. CDR1 and CDR2 (germline): PRHDT, FYEKMQ (reference sequence). Deletions cut 0 bases from V and 2 bases from J, with 12 bases between. The CDR3 DNA reads as TGTGCCAGCAGCTTAGGGCGGCACACGAACACAGATACGCAGTATTTT. Its protein is CASSLGRHTNTDTQYF. Filled out from reference TRBV13 and TRBJ2-3, the complete variable domain reads AAGVIQSPRHLIKEKRETATLKCYPIPRHDTVYWYQQGPGQDPQFLISFYEKMQSDKGSIPDRFSAQQFSDYHSELNMSSLELGDSALYFCASSLGRHTNTDTQYFGPGTRLTVL.

The chain couples TRBV19 to TRBJ1-2, with 9 bases identical to TRBD1. CDR1 LNHDA and CDR2 SQIVND come from the germline V gene (reference sequence). The CDR3 extends over 15 amino acids. V gave up 10 bases and J gave up 3 bases; unmatched junction bases: 12. CDR3 bases: TGTGCCACCCAAGACAGGGGGATAGGGGACTATGGCTACACCTTC. As protein: CATQDRGIGDYGYTF.

This chain connects TRBV18 to TRBJ2-7; the match to TRBD2 covers 10 bases. V was clipped by 5 bases and J by 0 bases; unmatched bases: 4. The CDR3 covers 15 residues. CDR1 is KGHSH and CDR2 is LQKENI in the germline V gene. The chain's CDR3 is CASSSTSGPSYEQYF. For the CDR3, the DNA is TGTGCCAGCTCATCGACTAGCGGGCCCTCCTACGAGCAGTACTTC.

Comment on this clone: Different DNA sequences within this sample yield the same CDR3. The rearrangement uses TRBV12-3 or TRBV12-4 and TRBJ1-4; D gene unclear. V lost 3 bases, J lost 7 bases, and 3 bases lay in between. The CDR3 has 11 residues. This CDR3 reads CASSLGEKLFF. CDR3 bases: TGTGCCAGCAGTTTGGGTGAAAAACTGTTTTTT.

V usage is TRBV30 and J usage is TRBJ1-1, with D unresolved. The germline CDR1 and CDR2 sequences are GTSNPN and SVGIG (reference sequence). CDR3 length: 11 residues. Between the trimmed V and J ends, which lost 1 base and 7 bases, there was a span of 7 bases. The CDR3 loop is CAWSGGDEAFF. CDR3 bases: TGTGCCTGGAGTGGTGGGGATGAAGCTTTCTTT.

A note on this clone: The same CDR3 arises from other DNA sequences in this sample as well. This chain links TRBV9 with TRBJ1-1; D is unresolved. The length of the CDR3 is 13 residues. V lost 0 bases and J lost 4, with 7 bases in between. From germline, CDR1 is SGDLS and CDR2 YYNGEE. CDR3: CASSVGAATEAFF. In nucleotides, the CDR3 is TGTGCCAGCAGCGTAGGGGCGGCCACTGAAGCTTTCTTT.

The chain joins TRBV6-4 to TRBJ1-5; 9 bases match TRBD1. Per germline, CDR1 MRHNA and CDR2 SNTAGT. V trimming: 6 bases; J trimming: 6 bases; junction bases outside the gene matches: 9. The CDR3 has 15 residues. CDR3: CASSSTDRGSQPQHF. CDR3 sequence (DNA): TGTGCCAGCAGCTCAACGGACAGGGGAAGTCAGCCCCAGCATTTT.

As to this clone: The same CDR3 arises from other DNA sequences in this sample as well. The V and J genes are TRBV2 and TRBJ1-2, with 8 nucleotides matching TRBD1. This CDR3 has 13 residues. Trimming cost V 8 bases and J 2 bases; bases outside gene matches: 4. From germline, CDR1 is SNHLY and CDR2 FYNNEI. The CDR3 sequence is CASSGQGNYGYTF. In nucleotides, the CDR3 is TGTGCCAGCTCTGGACAGGGAAACTATGGCTACACCTTC.

The chain recombines TRBV7-8 with TRBJ1-4, with D perhaps matching TRBD1 (6 bases). This CDR3 spans 14 amino acids. Germline V gives CDR1 SGHVS, CDR2 FQNEAQ. V dropped 5 bases and J dropped 12 bases, with 19 bases sitting between them. Here the CDR3 reads CASSRGGQKLELFF. The CDR3 DNA sequence: TGTGCCAGCAGCCGAGGGGGACAAAAGTTAGAACTGTTTTTT.

About this clone: This sample includes further DNA sequences coding for the same CDR3. The chain couples TRBV19 to TRBJ1-5; unclear D gene. V was shortened by 4 bases and J by 1 base, with 5 bases between the two germline ends. This CDR3 is 13 amino acids long. Germline V gives CDR1 LNHDA, CDR2 SQIVND (reference sequence). The CDR3 nucleotides read TGTGCCAGTAGTACTTTCAGCAATCAGCCCCAGCATTTT. Protein sequence: CASSTFSNQPQHF.

For this clone: The junction does not match germline at one end; this may be a read error. V and J are TRBV16 and TRBJ1-2, with D unclear. Germline assignment: CDR1 KGHSY and CDR2 FQNENV. The CDR3 runs 13 residues. In DNA, the CDR3 is TGTGCCAGCAGCCATGACGGATACTATGACTACACCTTC. It specifies CASSHDGYYDYTF.

For the CDR3, the DNA is TGTGCCAGCAGTGGCGGGGGAGGAAACACCATATATTTT. Encoded protein: CASSGGGGNTIYF. The genes are TRBV25-1 and TRBJ1-3, with a possible D match to TRBD1 (5 bases). CDR3 length equals 13 residues. V lost 4 bases and J lost 4, with 8 bases in between. The V gene's germline CDR1 is MGHDK and CDR2 SYGVNS.